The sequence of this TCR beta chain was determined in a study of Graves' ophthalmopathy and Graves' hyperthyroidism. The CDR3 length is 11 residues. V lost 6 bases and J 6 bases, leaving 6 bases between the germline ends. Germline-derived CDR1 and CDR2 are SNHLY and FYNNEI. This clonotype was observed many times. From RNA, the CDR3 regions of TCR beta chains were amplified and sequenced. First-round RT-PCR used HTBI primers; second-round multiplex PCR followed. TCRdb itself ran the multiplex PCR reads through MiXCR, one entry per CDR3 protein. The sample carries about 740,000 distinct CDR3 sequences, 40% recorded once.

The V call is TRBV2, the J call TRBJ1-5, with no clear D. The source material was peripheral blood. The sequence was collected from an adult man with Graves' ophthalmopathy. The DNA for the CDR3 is TGTGCCAGCAGCCTAGCTCAGCCCCAGCATTTT. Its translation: CASSLAQPQHF.